The clone carrying this T cell receptor (beta chain) was picked up one time. The method was immunoSEQ multiplex PCR; TCRdb's version includes in-frame clones alone and lacks a portion of them. In the table there are 300,000 to 400,000 clones, approximately 86% of which are singletons. Treatment in this sample: about 20 received Ad26.COV2.S at low or high dose, single or two shots; roughly 5 received placebo; per-sample allocation not given. Specimens were obtained on day 63 following the first vaccine or placebo injection. This sample stems from a study of Ad26.COV2.S vaccination and SARS-CoV-2 variants. Looking at the study overall: Intramuscular Ad26.COV2.S doses were given once or twice, 56 days apart.

The V gene's germline CDR1 is SGHDT and CDR2 YYEEEE. CDR3 length equals 15 residues. Trimming took 4 bases from V and 3 from J; bases not matched to a gene: 5. The rearrangement links TRBV5-6 to TRBJ2-1; 9 nucleotides agree with TRBD1. Sequencing was performed on peripheral blood, taken in a trial of Ad26.COV2.S vaccine versus placebo. The clonotype comes from a person between 18 and 65 years old who received the Ad26.COV2.S COVID-19 vaccine or a placebo. The CDR3: CASSVAGQGYNEQFF. CDR3 nucleotide sequence: TGTGCCAGCAGCGTGGCGGGACAGGGCTACAATGAGCAGTTCTTC.